Shown below are 8 T cell receptor beta chains from a single sample sequenced in a study of human T cells and chemical hapten exposure. Regarding treatment: therapeutic diphenylcyclopropenone sensitization with weekly scalp DPC. The library gave individual cDNA molecules unique molecular identifiers. TCRdb itself ran the reads through MiXCR, one entry per CDR3 protein. Of 4,800 or so distinct CDR3 sequences listed, around 50% were seen once; the top ten hold about 4.1%. Specimen: whole blood, collected before DPC sensitization or 2, 6, or about 24 weeks after (not recorded which). The receptors originated from an adult with alopecia areata. Some clones in this sample may be carry-over from other donors' samples. This table probably holds off-target reads from a library built for another chain.

The chain links TRBV6-2 or TRBV6-3 to TRBJ2-3; TRBD1 agrees at 8 bases. The CDR3 is 14 amino acids. Trimming took 7 bases from V and 4 from J; bases not matched to a gene: 7. The V gene's germline CDR1 is MNHEY and CDR2 SVGEGT. The CDR3 here is CASIGGQEPDTQYF. CDR3 DNA: TGTGCCAGCATAGGGGGACAGGAACCAGATACGCAGTATTTT.

Comments on this clonotype: One end of the junction is discordant with germline, which a read error may explain. V is TRBV12-3 or TRBV12-4 and J is TRBJ2-3; 9 bases fit TRBD2. This CDR3 comprises 15 residues. CDR3 nucleotide sequence: TGTACCAGCAGCCCTAGCGGGGCTAGCACAGATACGCAGTATTTT. Translated: CTSSPSGASTDTQYF.

This clonotype was seen a handful of times. This chain links TRBV7-9 with TRBJ2-7; 8 positions agree with TRBD2. Looked up from germline, CDR1 is SEHNR and CDR2 is FQNEAQ (reference sequence). The junction had 4 bases not matched to a gene; V was cut back by 5 bases and J by 1 base. This CDR3 has 14 amino acids. The CDR3 is CASSQSGGSYEQYF. The CDR3 coding sequence is TGTGCCAGCAGCCAAAGCGGGGGATCCTACGAGCAGTACTTC.

V is TRBV28 and J is TRBJ2-7; D ambiguous. Germline V gives CDR1 MDHEN, CDR2 SYDVKM. The CDR3 spans 13 residues. Between the trimmed V and J ends, which lost 7 bases and 2 bases, there was a span of 12 bases. The CDR3 sequence is CASISKAAYEQYF. DNA for the CDR3: TGTGCCAGCATCTCAAAGGCTGCCTACGAGCAGTACTTC.

V usage is TRBV7-9 and J usage is TRBJ2-2; no clear D. The length of the CDR3 is 15 residues. The ends were cut back, 5 bases at V and 1 base at J, with 11 bases in the middle. From germline, CDR1 is SEHNR and CDR2 FQNEAQ (reference sequence). The CDR3 nucleotides read TGTGCCAGCAGCGGCGTGTGGATGAACACCGGGGAGCTGTTTTTT. Translation: CASSGVWMNTGELFF.

This clonotype appeared a few times. The chain combines TRBV6-2 or TRBV6-3 with TRBJ2-7, with 12 bases identical to TRBD2. The trim removed 0 bases at V and 4 bases at J, leaving 4 bases unmatched. Germline V gene data show CDR1 as MNHEY and CDR2 as SVGEGT. CDR3 length equals 16 residues. CDR3 sequence: CASSYSLTSGSYEQYF. For the CDR3, the DNA is TGTGCCAGCAGTTACTCCTTGACTAGCGGGAGTTACGAGCAGTACTTC.

This clonotype was counted a single time. The chain uses TRBV6-1 and TRBJ2-4, with TRBD2 as a possible D gene (6 bases). CDR3 length equals 16 residues. Germline CDR1 is MNHNS and CDR2 is SASEGT. V lost 3 bases, J lost 1 base, and 13 bases lay in between. The CDR3 nucleotides are TGTGCCAGCAGTGAGGTGGCCCGGGGGGCCAAAAACATTCAGTACTTC. Translating it yields CASSEVARGAKNIQYF.

The V call is TRBV5-5, the J call TRBJ2-1; TRBD2 agrees at 10 bases. CDR1 is SGHKS and CDR2 is YYEKEE in the germline V gene (reference sequence). The CDR3 is made up of 16 amino acids. V lost 0 bases to trimming and J lost 4 bases; unmatched junction nucleotides: 4. Here the CDR3 DNA reads TGTGCCAGCAGCTTGGAGGGACTAGCGCCTTACAATGAGCAGTTCTTC. Amino acids: CASSLEGLAPYNEQFF.